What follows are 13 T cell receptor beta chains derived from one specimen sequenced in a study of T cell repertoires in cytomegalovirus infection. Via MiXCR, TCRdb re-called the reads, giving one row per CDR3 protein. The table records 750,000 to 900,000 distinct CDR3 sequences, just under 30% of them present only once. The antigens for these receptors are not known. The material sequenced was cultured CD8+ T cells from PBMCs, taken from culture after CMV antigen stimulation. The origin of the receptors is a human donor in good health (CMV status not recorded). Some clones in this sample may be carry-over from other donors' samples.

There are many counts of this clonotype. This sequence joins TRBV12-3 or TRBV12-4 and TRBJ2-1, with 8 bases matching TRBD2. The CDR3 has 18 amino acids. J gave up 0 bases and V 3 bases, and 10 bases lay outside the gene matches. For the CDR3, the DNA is TGTGCCAGCAGTTTCCTCAGCGGGGGTTCGAGCTCCTACAATGAGCAGTTCTTC. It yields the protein CASSFLSGGSSSYNEQFF.

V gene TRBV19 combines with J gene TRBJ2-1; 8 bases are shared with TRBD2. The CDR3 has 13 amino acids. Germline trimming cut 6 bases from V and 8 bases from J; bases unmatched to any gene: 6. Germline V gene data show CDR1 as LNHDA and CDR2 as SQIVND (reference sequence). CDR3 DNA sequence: TGTGCCAGTAGCGGACTAGCTTACGATGAGCAGTTCTTC. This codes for CASSGLAYDEQFF.

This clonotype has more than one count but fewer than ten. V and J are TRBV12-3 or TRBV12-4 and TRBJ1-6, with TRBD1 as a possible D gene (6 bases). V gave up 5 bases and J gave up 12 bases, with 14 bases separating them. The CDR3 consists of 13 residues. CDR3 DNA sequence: TGTGCCAGCAGTCCCACGGACAGCATACCCCTCCACTTT. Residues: CASSPTDSIPLHF.

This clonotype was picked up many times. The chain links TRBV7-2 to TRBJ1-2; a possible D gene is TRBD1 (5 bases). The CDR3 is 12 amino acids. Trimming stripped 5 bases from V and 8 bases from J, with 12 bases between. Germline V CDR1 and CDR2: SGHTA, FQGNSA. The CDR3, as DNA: TGTGCCAGCAGCCTGGAGGGGTGGGGCTACACCTTC. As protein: CASSLEGWGYTF. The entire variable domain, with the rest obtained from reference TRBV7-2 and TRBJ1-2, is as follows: GAGVSQSPSNKVTEKGKDVELRCDPISGHTALYWYRQSLGQGLEFLIYFQGNSAPDKSGLPSDRFSAERTGGSVSTLTIQRTQQEDSAVYLCASSLEGWGYTFGSGTRLTVV.

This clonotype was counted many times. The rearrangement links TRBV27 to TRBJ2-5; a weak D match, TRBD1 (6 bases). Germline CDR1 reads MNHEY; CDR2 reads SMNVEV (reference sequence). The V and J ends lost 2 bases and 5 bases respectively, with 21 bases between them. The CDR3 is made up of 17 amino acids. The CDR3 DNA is TGTGCCAGCAGTTTAGCTGCAGGGGTTTTGAGTGCGGAGACCCAGTACTTC. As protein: CASSLAAGVLSAETQYF.

CDR3 sequence: CASSEAVATNEKLFF. The CDR3 coding sequence is TGTGCCAGCAGTGAAGCAGTGGCAACTAATGAAAAACTGTTTTTT. V is TRBV2 and J is TRBJ1-4, with no clear D. Germline V gene data show CDR1 as SNHLY and CDR2 as FYNNEI. The CDR3 runs to 15 residues. The ends were cut back, 0 bases at V and 0 bases at J, with 5 bases in the middle.

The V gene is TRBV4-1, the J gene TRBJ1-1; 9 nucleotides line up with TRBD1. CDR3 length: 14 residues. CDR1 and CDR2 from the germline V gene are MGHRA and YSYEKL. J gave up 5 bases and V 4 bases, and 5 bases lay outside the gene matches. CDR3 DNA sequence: TGCGCCAGCAGCCGGAACAGGGGGCTGACTGAAGCTTTCTTT. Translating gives CASSRNRGLTEAFF.

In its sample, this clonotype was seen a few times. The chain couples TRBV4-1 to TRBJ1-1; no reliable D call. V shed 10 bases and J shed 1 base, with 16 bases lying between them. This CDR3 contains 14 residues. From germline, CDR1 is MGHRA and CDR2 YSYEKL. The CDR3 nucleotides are TGCGCCACCTCTCTGCGGGTTCAGAACACTGAAGCTTTCTTT. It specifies CATSLRVQNTEAFF.

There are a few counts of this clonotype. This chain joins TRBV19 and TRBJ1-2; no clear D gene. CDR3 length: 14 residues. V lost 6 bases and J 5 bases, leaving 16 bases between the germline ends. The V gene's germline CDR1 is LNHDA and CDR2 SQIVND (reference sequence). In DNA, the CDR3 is TGTGCCAGTAGACCTTCGGGAGAGATTTATGGCTACACCTTC. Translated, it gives CASRPSGEIYGYTF.

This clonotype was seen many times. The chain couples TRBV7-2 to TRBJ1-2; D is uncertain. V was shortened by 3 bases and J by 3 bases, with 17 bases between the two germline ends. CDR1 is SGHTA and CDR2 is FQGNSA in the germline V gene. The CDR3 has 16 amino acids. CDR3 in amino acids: CASSFSSGNPYYGYTF. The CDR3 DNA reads TGTGCCAGCAGCTTTTCGAGCGGAAATCCGTACTATGGCTACACCTTC.

CDR3 protein: CASSPSGTVNEQFF. For the CDR3, the DNA is TGCGCCAGCAGCCCCTCCGGGACTGTCAATGAGCAGTTCTTC. The rearrangement links TRBV4-1 to TRBJ2-1, with D perhaps matching TRBD2 (6 bases). The germline CDR1 and CDR2 sequences are MGHRA and YSYEKL. This CDR3 contains 14 residues. V dropped 4 bases and J dropped 6 bases, with 13 bases sitting between them.

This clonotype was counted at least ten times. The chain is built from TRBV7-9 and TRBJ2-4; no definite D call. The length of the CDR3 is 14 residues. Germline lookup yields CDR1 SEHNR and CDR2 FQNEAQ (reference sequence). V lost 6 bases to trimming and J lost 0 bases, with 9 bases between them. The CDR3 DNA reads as TGTGCCAGCAGTTCTAGTCTAGCCAAAAACATTCAGTACTTC. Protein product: CASSSSLAKNIQYF.

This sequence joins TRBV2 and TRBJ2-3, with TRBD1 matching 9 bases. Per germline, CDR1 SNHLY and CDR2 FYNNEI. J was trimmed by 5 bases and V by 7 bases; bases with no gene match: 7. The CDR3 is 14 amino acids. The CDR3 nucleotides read TGTGCCAGCAATTTACAGGGGGCCGGAGATACGCAGTATTTT. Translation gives CASNLQGAGDTQYF.